The T cell receptor beta chain described here comes from a study of spatial heterogeneity in lung cancer. Whole-study results and caveats: Higher tumor mutation counts went along with higher counts of expanded intratumoral alpha and beta TCRs.

The sample's time point: sample taken at primary tumor resection. A unique molecular identifier was carried by every single TCR cDNA molecule. TCRdb used MiXCR to reprocess the 5' RACE reads, holding one entry per CDR3 protein. This table holds approximately 94,000 distinct CDR3 sequences, 3.5% to 5% found once. On this clonotype itself: The antigen remains undetermined. Being one base from a much bigger clone, this may be a read error.

This sequence originates from a male donor with early-stage non-small cell lung cancer. Source: lung tumor tissue, taken at surgery.

The CDR3 here is CGSSPTGWEQYF. The DNA for the CDR3 is TGTGGCAGCAGCCCCACGGGGTGGGAGCAGTACTTC. The V gene is TRBV14, the J gene TRBJ2-7; D is possibly TRBD2 (5 bases). This CDR3 has 12 amino acids. Germline CDR1 SGHDN, CDR2 FVKESK.